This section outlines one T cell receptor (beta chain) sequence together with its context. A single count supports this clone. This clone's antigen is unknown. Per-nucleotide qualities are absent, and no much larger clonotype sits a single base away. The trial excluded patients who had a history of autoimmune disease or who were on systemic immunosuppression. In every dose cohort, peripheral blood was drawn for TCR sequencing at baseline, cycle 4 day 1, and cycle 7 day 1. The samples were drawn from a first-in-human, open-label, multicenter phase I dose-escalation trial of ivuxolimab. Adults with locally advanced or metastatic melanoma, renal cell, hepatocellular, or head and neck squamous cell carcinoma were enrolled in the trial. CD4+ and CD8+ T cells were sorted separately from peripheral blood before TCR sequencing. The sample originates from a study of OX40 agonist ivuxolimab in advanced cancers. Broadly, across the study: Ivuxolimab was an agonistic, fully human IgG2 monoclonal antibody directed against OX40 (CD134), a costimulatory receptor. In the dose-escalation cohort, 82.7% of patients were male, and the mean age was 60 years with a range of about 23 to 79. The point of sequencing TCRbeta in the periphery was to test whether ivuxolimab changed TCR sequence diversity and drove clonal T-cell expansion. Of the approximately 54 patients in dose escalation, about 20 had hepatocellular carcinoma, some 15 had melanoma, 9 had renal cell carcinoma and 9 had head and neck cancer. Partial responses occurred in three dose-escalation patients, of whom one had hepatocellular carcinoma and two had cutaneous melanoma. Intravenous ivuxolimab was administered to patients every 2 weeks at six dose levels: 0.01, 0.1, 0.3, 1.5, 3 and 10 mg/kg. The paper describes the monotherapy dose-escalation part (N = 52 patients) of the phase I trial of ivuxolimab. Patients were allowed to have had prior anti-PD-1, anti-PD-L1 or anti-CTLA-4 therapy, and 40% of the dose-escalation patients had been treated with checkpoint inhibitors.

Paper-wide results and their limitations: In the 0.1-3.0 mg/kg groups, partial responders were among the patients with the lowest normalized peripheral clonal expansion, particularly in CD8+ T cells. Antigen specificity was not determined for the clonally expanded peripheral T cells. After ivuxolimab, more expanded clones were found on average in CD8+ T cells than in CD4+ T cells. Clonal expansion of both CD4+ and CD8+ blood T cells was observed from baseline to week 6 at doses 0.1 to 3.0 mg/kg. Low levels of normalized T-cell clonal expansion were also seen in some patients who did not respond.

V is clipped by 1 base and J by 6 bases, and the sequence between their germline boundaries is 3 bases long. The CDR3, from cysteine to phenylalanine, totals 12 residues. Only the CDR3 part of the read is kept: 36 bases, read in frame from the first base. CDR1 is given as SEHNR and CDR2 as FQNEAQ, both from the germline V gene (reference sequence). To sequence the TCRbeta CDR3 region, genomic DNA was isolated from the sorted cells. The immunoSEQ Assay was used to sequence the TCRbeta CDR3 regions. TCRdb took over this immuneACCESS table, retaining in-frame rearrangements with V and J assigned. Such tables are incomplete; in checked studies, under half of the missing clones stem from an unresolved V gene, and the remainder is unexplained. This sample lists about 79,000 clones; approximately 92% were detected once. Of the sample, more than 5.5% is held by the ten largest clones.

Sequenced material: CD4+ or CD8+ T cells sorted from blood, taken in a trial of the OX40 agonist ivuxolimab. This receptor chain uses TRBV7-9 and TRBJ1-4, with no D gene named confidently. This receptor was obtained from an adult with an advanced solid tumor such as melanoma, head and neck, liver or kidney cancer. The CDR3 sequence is CASSLGYEKLFF. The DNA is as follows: TGTGCCAGCAGCTTAGGATATGAAAAACTGTTTTTT. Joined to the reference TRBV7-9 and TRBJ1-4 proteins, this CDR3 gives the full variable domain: DTGVSQNPRHKITKRGQNVTFRCDPISEHNRLYWYRQTLGQGPEFLTYFQNEAQLEKSRLLSDRFSAERPKGSFSTLEIQRTEQGDSAMYLCASSLGYEKLFFGSGTQLSVL.